This TCR beta chain is drawn from a study of regulatory T cells. Notes on the study in general: Hydrophobic residues at CDR3 positions 6 and 7 were enriched in conventional CD4+ T cells of CD3G-deficient patients. Skewed V and J usage and few unique V-J pairs marked patient repertoires, most in Tregs.

Deletions cut 5 bases from V and 0 bases from J, with 11 bases between. Germline assignment: CDR1 SGHTA and CDR2 FQGNSA. This CDR3 has 14 amino acids. Patients aged 2 to 39 years had fewer naive T cells. Amplification used 52 TRBV primers and 13 TRBJ primers. Profiled with immunoSEQ multiplex PCR; TCRdb holds only in-frame clones, not every one. The sample comprises about 35,000 clones, 89% of which are singletons, and about 2.5% rests with the top ten. Comments on this clone: Its antigen is not known.

This sequence was found in a person under 30 with CD3G deficiency. The sequenced material came from conventional CD4+ T cells sorted from blood. This chain connects TRBV7-2 to TRBJ2-7; D is perhaps TRBD1 or TRBD2 (6 bases each). CDR3 DNA: TGTGCCAGCAGCCTAGGGGGGAACTCCTACGAGCAGTACTTC. Translation: CASSLGGNSYEQYF.